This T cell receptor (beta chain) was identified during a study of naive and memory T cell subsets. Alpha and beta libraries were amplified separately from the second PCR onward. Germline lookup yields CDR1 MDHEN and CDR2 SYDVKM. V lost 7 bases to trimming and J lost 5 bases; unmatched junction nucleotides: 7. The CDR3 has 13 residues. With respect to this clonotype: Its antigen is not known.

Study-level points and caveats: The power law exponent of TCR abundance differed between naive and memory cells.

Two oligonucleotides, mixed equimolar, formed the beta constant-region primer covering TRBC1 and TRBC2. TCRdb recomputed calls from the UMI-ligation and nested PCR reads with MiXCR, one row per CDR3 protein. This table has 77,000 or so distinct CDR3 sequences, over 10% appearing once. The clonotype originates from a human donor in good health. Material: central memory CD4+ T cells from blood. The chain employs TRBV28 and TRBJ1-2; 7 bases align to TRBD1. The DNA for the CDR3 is TGTGCCAGCACCAAGACAGGGCTTTATGGCTACACCTTC. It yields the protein CASTKTGLYGYTF.